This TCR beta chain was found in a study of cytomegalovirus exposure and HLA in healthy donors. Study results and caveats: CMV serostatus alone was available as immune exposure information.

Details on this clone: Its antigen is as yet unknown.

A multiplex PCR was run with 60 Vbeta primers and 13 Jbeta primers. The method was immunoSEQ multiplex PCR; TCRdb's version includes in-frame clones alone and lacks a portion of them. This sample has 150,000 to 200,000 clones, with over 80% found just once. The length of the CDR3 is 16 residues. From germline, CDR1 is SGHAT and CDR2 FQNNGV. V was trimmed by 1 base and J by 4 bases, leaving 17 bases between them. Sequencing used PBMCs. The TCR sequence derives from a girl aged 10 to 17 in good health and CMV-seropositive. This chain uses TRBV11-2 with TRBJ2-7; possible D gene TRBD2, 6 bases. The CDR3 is CASSLARGLGRYEQYF. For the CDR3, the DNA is TGTGCCAGCAGCTTAGCCCGGGGCCTGGGGAGGTACGAGCAGTACTTC.